This T cell receptor (beta chain) was sequenced for a study of molecular identifiers for immune sequencing clone quantification. Background on the study: In replicates, RNA from about 20,000 or 100,000 naive CD8 cells was split five ways, four sequenced.

This clonotype was found many times. Its antigen is still unknown. Study observations and caveats: Over 98% of effector molecules, yet under 1% of naive-cell molecules, were held by clones above 20 RNA copies.

Generation of bulk TCR libraries relied on previously described methods and listed TCR primers. TCRdb recomputed calls from the PCR reads with MiXCR, one row per CDR3 protein. The sample lists approximately 500,000 distinct CDR3 sequences, roughly 25% seen once, with 0.7% to 0.9% in the top ten. Trimming left V 5 bases short and J 1 base short, with 12 bases between. The length of the CDR3 is 16 residues. Germline-derived CDR1 and CDR2 are LNHDA and SQIVND (reference sequence). The chain is built from TRBV19 and TRBJ2-6, with TRBD2 as a possible D gene (6 bases). The receptor comes from a human donor in good health. Some libraries in this study had Jurkat cell RNA spiked in. The sequenced material came from naive CD8+ T cells from blood, with Jurkat cell RNA spiked in. The subset denotes: FACS-sorted CD8+CD4-CCR7+CD45RA+ naive T cells. The CDR3 reads CASSSGGRSGANVLTF. The CDR3 nucleotides read TGTGCCAGTAGTTCCGGGGGACGGTCTGGGGCCAACGTCCTGACTTTC.